The 26 T cell receptor beta chains in this list originate from one sample, sequenced in a study of neurological immune-mediated disorders. TCRdb reprocessed the 5' RACE reads with MiXCR, giving one entry per CDR3 protein. The sample records tens of thousands of distinct CDR3 sequences, 11% being singletons. The sample was CD4+ T cells from blood. These receptors were collected from a woman aged 25 to 39 with HTLV-1-associated myelopathy (HAM/TSP).

This clonotype was found many times. The chain is built from TRBV7-2 and TRBJ1-6; 7 bases map to TRBD1. Germline lookup yields CDR1 SGHTA and CDR2 FQGNSA. V lost 1 base, J lost 9 bases, and 3 bases stayed unmatched. The CDR3 extends over 14 amino acids. CDR3 nucleotide sequence: TGTGCCAGCAGCTTAGAGACAGGGATTTCACCCCTCCACTTT. The encoded protein is CASSLETGISPLHF.

This clonotype has ten or more counts. The rearrangement links TRBV20-1 to TRBJ2-1; 10 nucleotides align to TRBD2. The CDR3 runs to 13 residues. The germline gives CDR1 DFQATT, CDR2 SNEGSKA (reference sequence). V lost 4 bases and J lost 4; bases outside the gene matches: 1. The CDR3 DNA follows: TGCAGTGCTAAACTAGCGGGATACAATGAGCAGTTCTTC. Translated, it gives CSAKLAGYNEQFF.

This clonotype was counted many times. The V and J genes are TRBV7-9 and TRBJ1-4; 7 bases match TRBD1. The CDR3 runs 17 residues. Germline CDR1 and CDR2: SEHNR and FQNEAQ (reference sequence). V trimming: 6 bases; J trimming: 8 bases; junction bases outside the gene matches: 18. In DNA, the CDR3 is TGTGCCAGCAGTCCGGACAGGCCAAAACCGATAGGGGAAAAACTGTTTTTT. This gives the protein CASSPDRPKPIGEKLFF.

This clonotype has ten or more counts. V is TRBV5-1 and J is TRBJ2-3; 10 bases agree with TRBD1. Germline CDR1 reads SGHRS; CDR2 reads YFSETQ. V shed 4 bases and J 1 base; nucleotides not matched to a gene: 0. CDR3 length: 14 residues. The CDR3 loop is CASSGTGGTDTQYF. The CDR3 DNA follows: TGCGCCAGCAGCGGGACAGGGGGCACAGATACGCAGTATTTT.

This clonotype has ten or more counts. J is TRBJ2-1 and V is TRBV5-5; D unclear. The CDR3 runs 16 residues. The V gene's germline CDR1 is SGHKS and CDR2 YYEKEE (reference sequence). Trimming left V 0 bases short and J 2 bases short, with 12 bases between. CDR3 sequence reads: CASSLVPNPTYNEQFF. CDR3 DNA: TGTGCCAGCAGCTTGGTACCAAACCCAACCTACAATGAGCAGTTCTTC.

At least ten counts were recorded for this clonotype. The chain uses TRBV7-2 and TRBJ2-1; a weak D match, TRBD1 (5 bases). The CDR3 extends over 12 amino acids. Germline lookup yields CDR1 SGHTA and CDR2 FQGNSA. Trimming removed 4 bases from V and 10 bases from J, with 11 bases in between. The DNA for the CDR3 is TGTGCCAGCAGCTCCCAGGGCTGGGAGCAGTTCTTC. Its protein product is CASSSQGWEQFF.

This clonotype was seen repeatedly, ten times or more. The chain couples TRBV7-6 to TRBJ2-7; 9 nucleotides match TRBD2. The CDR3 has 16 residues. Germline CDR1 is SGHVS and CDR2 is FNYEAQ. The J segment lost 4 bases and the V segment lost 1 base, leaving 8 bases of the junction unmatched. The chain's CDR3 is CASSLGWAGGRYEQYF. CDR3 DNA sequence: TGTGCCAGCAGCTTAGGATGGGCGGGGGGGAGGTACGAGCAGTACTTC.

In this sample, this clonotype turned up many times. The junction departs from the called germline gene at one end, perhaps through a read error. The genes are TRBV5-6 and TRBJ2-1, with 9 nucleotides matching TRBD1. The CDR3 length is 17 residues. Germline V gives CDR1 SGHDT, CDR2 YYEEEE. Here the CDR3 DNA reads TGTGCCAACAGCCGACAGGGGGTTTCATCCTCCTACAATGAGCAGTTCTTC. Its protein product is CANSRQGVSSSYNEQFF.

This clonotype was recorded many times. The J gene is TRBJ1-2, the V gene TRBV6-5, with TRBD1 identical over 11 bases. The CDR3 is 16 residues long. Unmatched junction bases numbered 6, after V lost 6 bases and J lost 0 bases. The germline CDR1 and CDR2 sequences are MNHEY and SVGAGI. The DNA for the CDR3 is TGTGCCAGCAGCAAGGGACAGGGGGTTTCTAACTATGGCTACACCTTC. Translation gives CASSKGQGVSNYGYTF.

The sample holds many counts of this clonotype. The chain has TRBV7-2 and TRBJ2-7, with 8 bases that match TRBD2. Unmatched junction bases numbered 10, after V lost 4 bases and J lost 2 bases. The germline V gene has CDR1 SGHTA and CDR2 FQGNSA. The CDR3 has 16 residues. The CDR3 bases are TGTGCCAGCAGCTCCCCGGGAGGGGTTAGAACCTACGAGCAGTACTTC. Amino acids: CASSSPGGVRTYEQYF.

Ten or more counts support this clonotype. The chain has TRBV5-5 and TRBJ1-4, with D tentatively TRBD1 (6 bases). V shed 5 bases and J shed 7 bases, with 15 bases lying between them. The CDR3 has 14 amino acids. The V gene's germline CDR1 is SGHKS and CDR2 YYEKEE (reference sequence). The CDR3 protein is CASSHDRPSEKLFF. Here the CDR3 DNA reads TGTGCCAGCAGTCACGACAGGCCGAGTGAAAAACTGTTTTTT.

The V and J genes are TRBV28 and TRBJ1-4; D may be TRBD1 (5 bases). Trimming shortened V by 2 bases and J by 8 bases, and 12 bases separated the two germline ends. The CDR3 has 14 residues. The germline V gene encodes CDR1 MDHEN and CDR2 SYDVKM. The CDR3 here is CASSLPARGEKLFF. The CDR3 coding sequence is TGTGCCAGCAGTTTACCCGCCCGGGGCGAAAAACTGTTTTTT.

This clonotype was recorded at least ten times. The gene calls are TRBV10-3 and TRBJ2-2; D call uncertain. The germline V gene has CDR1 ENHRY and CDR2 SYGVKD. V was cut by 2 bases and J by 3 bases, with 7 bases left in between. The CDR3 has 14 amino acids. This chain's CDR3 is CAISEGPYTGELFF. The CDR3 DNA reads TGTGCCATCAGTGAGGGACCCTACACCGGGGAGCTGTTTTTT.

This clonotype was found many times. The rearrangement uses TRBV7-6 and TRBJ1-3; TRBD1 agrees at 8 bases. The CDR3 is made up of 15 amino acids. J was trimmed by 3 bases and V by 5 bases; bases with no gene match: 6. The germline V gene encodes CDR1 SGHVS and CDR2 FNYEAQ. Written as DNA, the CDR3 is TGTGCCAGCAGCCTCCAGGGGGCTGGTGGAAACACCATATATTTT. This sequence encodes CASSLQGAGGNTIYF.

In this sample, this clonotype turned up many times. This sequence joins TRBV5-1 and TRBJ2-1; D may match TRBD1 or TRBD2 (6 bases each). V was trimmed by 4 bases and J by 2 bases, leaving 16 bases between them. This CDR3 contains 16 residues. Per the germline V gene, CDR1 is SGHRS and CDR2 is YFSETQ. The CDR3: CASSRGFGGTYNEQFF. In nucleotides, the CDR3 is TGCGCCAGCAGCAGGGGGTTCGGCGGGACCTACAATGAGCAGTTCTTC.

At least ten counts were recorded for this clonotype. This chain connects TRBV11-2 to TRBJ1-5; D is ambiguous. The CDR3 has 15 residues. Germline-derived CDR1 and CDR2 are SGHAT and FQNNGV. V gave up 6 bases and J gave up 0 bases, with 12 bases separating them. The CDR3, as DNA: TGTGCCAGCAGGTTGGACCTTTATAGCAATCAGCCCCAGCATTTT. This encodes CASRLDLYSNQPQHF.

This clonotype was detected ten times or more. V gene TRBV20-1 combines with J gene TRBJ1-6, with 7 bases fitting TRBD1. Trimming cost V 3 bases and J 8 bases; bases outside gene matches: 10. The CDR3 has 15 amino acids. Germline CDR1 reads DFQATT; CDR2 reads SNEGSKA (reference sequence). The CDR3 reads CSARRGTVVYSPLHF. Written as DNA, the CDR3 is TGCAGTGCTAGGAGAGGGACAGTGGTTTATTCACCCCTCCACTTT.

In this sample, this clonotype turned up many times. This chain links TRBV12-3 or TRBV12-4 with TRBJ2-5; 7 positions agree with TRBD1. The J segment lost 3 bases and the V segment lost 5 bases, leaving 3 bases of the junction unmatched. The CDR3 has 13 amino acids. The CDR3 bases are TGTGCCAGCAGTATAGACAGGGAAGAGACCCAGTACTTC. Its translation is CASSIDREETQYF.

The chain combines TRBV19 with TRBJ2-5, with D perhaps matching TRBD2 (5 bases). The germline CDR1 and CDR2 sequences are LNHDA and SQIVND (reference sequence). The ends were cut back, 4 bases at V and 1 base at J, with 13 bases in the middle. The CDR3 runs to 15 residues. CDR3 coding DNA: TGTGCCAGTAGTACTTTCGGGGTCGGCCAAGAGACCCAGTACTTC. It codes for CASSTFGVGQETQYF.

This clonotype was detected many times. The chain links TRBV20-1 to TRBJ2-3; the D gene could be TRBD1 or TRBD2 (6 bases each). The CDR3 is 17 amino acids. V lost 1 base, J lost 1 base, and 18 bases lay in between. Germline CDR1 is DFQATT and CDR2 is SNEGSKA (reference sequence). In nucleotides, the CDR3 is TGCAGTGCTAGAGCCCTCGCCCTGAGGGGGGGCACAGATACGCAGTATTTT. It specifies CSARALALRGGTDTQYF.

This clonotype was counted ten times or more. This chain links TRBV15 with TRBJ1-2; D ambiguous. This CDR3 contains 15 residues. V was pared by 0 bases and J by 1 base, with 9 bases between. Germline CDR1 is LNHNV and CDR2 is YYDKDF (reference sequence). CDR3 region: CATSRDPAVNYGYTF. The DNA of the CDR3 is TGTGCCACCAGCAGAGATCCCGCCGTTAACTATGGCTACACCTTC.

In this sample, this clonotype turned up many times. This chain uses TRBV3-1 with TRBJ2-1; TRBD1 matches 7 bases. The V gene's germline CDR1 is LGHDT and CDR2 YNNKEL (reference sequence). J lost 12 bases, V lost 3 bases, and 5 bases had no gene match. The CDR3 consists of 12 residues. CDR3 sequence: CASSQASGGQFF. The CDR3 nucleotides are TGTGCCAGCAGCCAGGCCTCAGGGGGGCAGTTCTTC.

This clonotype was observed many times. In DNA form, the CDR3 reads TGTGCCAGTAGTCACAACTGGCCGACGGATGGAAACACCATATATTTT. This translates into CASSHNWPTDGNTIYF. The chain carries TRBV19 and TRBJ1-3; D is unresolved. Per the germline V gene, CDR1 is LNHDA and CDR2 is SQIVND (reference sequence). V lost 5 bases, J lost 3 bases, and 17 bases lay in between. This CDR3 spans 16 amino acids.

This clonotype was counted many times. This chain uses TRBV20-1 with TRBJ2-7; 11 bases line up with TRBD2. The V gene end was trimmed by 2 bases and the J gene end by 5 bases; junction bases not matched to a gene: 11. This CDR3 contains 16 residues. Germline CDR1 DFQATT, CDR2 SNEGSKA (reference sequence). In DNA form, the CDR3 reads TGCAGTGCTAGATCCCTTGTAGCGGGGGGGCCCCACGAGCAGTACTTC. Encoded protein: CSARSLVAGGPHEQYF.

This clonotype was recorded many times. The chain employs TRBV7-2 and TRBJ2-1, with D unresolved. There are 14 residues in the CDR3. Trimming cost V 5 bases and J 2 bases, with 10 bases left between them. CDR1 is SGHTA and CDR2 is FQGNSA in the germline V gene. The CDR3 loop reads CASSLSPAYNEQFF. The CDR3 region has the DNA TGTGCCAGCAGCCTCTCGCCGGCCTACAATGAGCAGTTCTTC.

This clonotype was counted ten times or more. The J gene is TRBJ2-3, the V gene TRBV27; a possible D gene is TRBD1 (5 bases). Trimming took off 3 bases at V and 6 bases at J, with 10 bases between the two ends. Per the germline V gene, CDR1 is MNHEY and CDR2 is SMNVEV (reference sequence). This CDR3 has 13 amino acids. The CDR3 nucleotides are TGTGCCAGCAGTTTCGCAGGGTGGGATACGCAGTATTTT. This encodes CASSFAGWDTQYF.